The clone carrying this TCR beta chain was detected once. The target antigen is unknown. The data stem from a study of graft-versus-host responses after intestinal transplantation. The protocol was immunoSEQ multiplex PCR, while the TCRdb copy is restricted to in-frame clones and leaves out a portion. The table records about 97,000 clones, 80% to 95% of them present only once. CDR1 and CDR2 (germline): SQVTM, ANQGSEA. The V gene end was trimmed by 6 bases and the J gene end by 2 bases; junction bases not matched to a gene: 12. CDR3 length equals 17 residues. The receptor was isolated from a human donor who was the organ donor for an intestinal transplant. The J gene is TRBJ2-1, the V gene TRBV29-1, with 11 nucleotides matching TRBD2. The sequencing used unstimulated CD8+ T cells sorted from spleen or lymph node cells, collected before transplant. The CDR3 nucleotides are TGCAGCGTCGGGGTCCCGGGACTAGCGGTAACCTACAATGAGCAGTTCTTC. It encodes CSVGVPGLAVTYNEQFF.